This record concerns one T cell receptor (beta chain) sequence. The clone's antigen remains unknown. Base qualities are not at hand, and no much larger clone is one base apart. Using the deep immunoSEQ assay, multiplex PCR amplified TCR CDR3 regions from genomic DNA. Extracted genomic DNA from each cell subset was spread evenly across all wells of several immunoSEQ 96-well plates, with each plate serving as a replicate. For sorted subsets, approximately 200 ng of genomic DNA, equivalent to some 33,000 T cell genomes, went into each replicate PCR. Purified libraries were quantified with a Qubit 3.0 fluorometer, sized on a Bioanalyzer 2100, and re-quantified with the KAPA Library Quantification kit. Each immunoSEQ 96-well plate was sequenced on its own single-read 150-cycle Illumina NextSeq 550 flow cell. The source study handled its data this way. Because the immunoSEQ output included only junctional sequences and no quality scores, the filtering could not be the same as the filtering used for full-length reads. To assign V/J genes and CDR3, sequences were annotated against IMGT germline references using PyIR, a Python wrapper for IgBLAST v1.9. Any read was removed if the V/J assignment was weak (E-value above 1e-6), the CDR3 was missing, or the read contained stop codons, out-of-frame junctions, or ambiguous translated residues. V3J clonotypes were defined as sequences sharing an identical inferred V gene, J gene, and CDR3 amino acid sequence. Percentage overlap between repertoires was computed as shared unique clonotypes divided by the size of the smaller repertoire. Three approaches were used to assess repertoire richness: RTK rarefaction, the Chao1 estimator, and Recon v2.1 estimates of unobserved clonotypes. OLGA was used to compute generation probabilities for all TCRbeta clonotypes that the gDNA method yielded from four donors. This is the immuneACCESS table as TCRdb keeps it, with only in-frame sequences that have V and J called. A part of the clones is gone; compared with another copy, unresolved V genes explain less than half, and the rest is unexplained. V and J calls and clone size are those listed in that table; D and trimming were worked out from the DNA. Across this sample there are about 1,900,000 clones, with about 95% seen only once. More than 0.9% of the sample is taken by the ten largest.

This entry is derived from a study of shared clonotypes between healthy human individuals (TCRdb year 2020). General notes on the study: A few men and a couple of women, aged 18 to 49 years, made up the cohort. For each donor, three plates each were used for CD4 naive and CD4 memory, two plates were used for CD8 naive, and one plate was used for CD8 memory. The study deeply sequenced blood TCR repertoires of about 5 healthy adults to estimate repertoire size and the extent of clonotype sharing between individuals. To increase sequencing depth and limit assay-specific biases, different laboratories used diverse techniques to prepare libraries and sequence TCR repertoires. Between about 0.8 and 9 billion PBMCs per donor were obtained by leukapheresis. Study-wide findings and limitations: Sharing across a few donors was observed for about 5% of naive CD4, around 3.5% of naive CD8, 2% to 2.5% of memory CD4, and roughly 0.4% of memory CD8 clonotypes. Because the study included only a small number of donors, the genetic and exposure-history diversity represented was limited. Based on pairwise subsampling, the degree of clonotype sharing among donors was expected to be affected by sequencing depth. Incomplete sequencing was indicated by rarefaction of sorted-subset datasets, despite the large sequencing depth. Larger estimated clonotype richness was generally found for naive subsets than for memory subsets. Only blood was sampled, and tissue TCR repertoires likely differ from those in blood. Higher generation probabilities were observed for clonotypes shared by all four sorted-subset donors than for non-shared clonotypes.

CD8 naive samples were CD45RO-negative cells positively selected for CCR7, giving a CD45RA+CCR7+ population that excluded TemRA cells. Donors were healthy HIV-negative adults with no recently reported acute infections or vaccinations. Every donor was a Caucasian adult residing in Nashville, Tennessee, USA. Blood was obtained by leukapheresis, after which PBMCs were separated by Ficoll-Histopaque density gradient centrifugation and cryopreserved in liquid nitrogen vapor phase. Purity and quantity of every magnetically sorted T cell population were checked by analytical flow cytometry. Each sorted fraction had its genomic DNA isolated and then quantified by UV absorbance on a Nanodrop 2000c. V gives up 0 bases and J gives up 4 bases, and the segment between their germline ends measures 13 bases. Reading from cysteine to phenylalanine, the CDR3 counts 15 amino acids. Just CDR3 DNA is preserved here, 45 bases in frame from base 1. The germline V gene (reference sequence) provides CDR1 MNHEY and CDR2 SMNVEV.

What was sequenced was naive CD8+ T cells sorted from blood. The label giving this sample's cell subset or site can be read as: CD45RA+CCR7+. The sequence came from a man aged 18 to 35 in good health. Recombination joined TRBV27 with TRBJ2-7; TRBD1 is perhaps the D gene, given 5 matching bases. The CDR3 protein is CASSLSSGSDYEQYF. The bases are TGTGCCAGCAGTTTATCATCAGGGTCAGATTACGAGCAGTACTTC.